This record concerns one T cell receptor (beta chain) sequence. CDR3 length: 18 residues. Trimming pared 3 bases from V and 1 base from J, leaving 18 bases between. Per germline, CDR1 MNHNS and CDR2 SASEGT. This entry is derived from a study of T cells in Graves' hyperthyroidism and ophthalmopathy. There were TCR beta CDR3 regions amplified from RNA transcripts. The HTBI set primed first-round TCR CDR3 RT-PCR. In TCRdb, the multiplex PCR reads were re-called with MiXCR into one record per CDR3 protein. The sample yields hundreds of thousands of distinct CDR3 sequences, about 15% seen once. Uncontrolled infection, other autoimmune disease, pregnancy or lactation barred patients from enrollment. Used for diagnoses were clinical symptoms, serum thyroxine and TRAb, thyroid ultrasound and orbital computed tomography.

The sequenced sample was blood. The receptor's source is a woman between 35 and 50 years old with Graves' ophthalmopathy. The chain uses TRBV6-1 and TRBJ2-2; D is ambiguous. In nucleotides, the CDR3 is TGTGCCAGCAGTGATTTGATTCGCATCAAGATGAACACCGGGGAGCTGTTTTTT. This codes for CASSDLIRIKMNTGELFF.